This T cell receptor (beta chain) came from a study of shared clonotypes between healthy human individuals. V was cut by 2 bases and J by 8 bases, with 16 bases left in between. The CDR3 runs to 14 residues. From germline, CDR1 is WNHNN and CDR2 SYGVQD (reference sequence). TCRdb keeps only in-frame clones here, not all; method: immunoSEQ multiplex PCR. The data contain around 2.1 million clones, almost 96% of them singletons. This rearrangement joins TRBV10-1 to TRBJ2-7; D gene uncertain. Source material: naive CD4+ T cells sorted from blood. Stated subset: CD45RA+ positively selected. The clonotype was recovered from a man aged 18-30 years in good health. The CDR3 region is CASSEGVPSGKQYF. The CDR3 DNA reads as TGCGCCAGCAGTGAGGGAGTACCGTCCGGAAAGCAGTACTTC.